These 27 T cell receptor beta chains originate from one sample sequenced in a study of blood T cells in healthy people across ages. For the second PCR, which ran for about 6 to 12 cycles, a sample-barcoded 5' primer and a J-beta primer mix were used. A single record per CDR3 protein comes from TCRdb applying MiXCR to the 5' RACE reads. Of about 780,000 distinct CDR3 sequences in the sample, about 47% were seen once. Sequencing was carried out using blood. The receptor source for this set is a man of 80 years or more in good health.

As concerns this clonotype: One end of the junction varies from germline; a read error may be responsible. The chain combines TRBV25-1 with TRBJ2-5; TRBD2 is a possible D gene (6 bases). Germline-derived CDR1 and CDR2 are MGHDK and SYGVNS. The CDR3 sequence is 14 residues long. CDR3 region: CASSEDLAKEAQYF. DNA for the CDR3: TGTGCCAGCAGTGAAGACCTAGCGAAAGAGGCCCAGTACTTC.

This chain uses TRBV7-2 with TRBJ1-4; TRBD1 matches at 7 bases. Germline CDR1 and CDR2: SGHTA and FQGNSA. V lost 2 bases and J lost 6; bases outside the gene matches: 6. This CDR3 contains 15 residues. CDR3 nucleotides: TGTGCCAGCAGCTTACGGGGCAGGGGGGATGAAAAACTGTTTTTT. This gives the protein CASSLRGRGDEKLFF.

The chain uses TRBV7-9 and TRBJ2-2; the match to TRBD1 covers 10 bases. CDR1 and CDR2 (germline): SEHNR, FQNEAQ (reference sequence). Trimming at V came to 3 bases and at J to 0 bases, leaving 7 bases not matched to a gene. This CDR3 region has 18 residues. The CDR3 nucleotides are TGTGCCAGCAGCTTTGGGACAGGGGTACGACCGAACACCGGGGAGCTGTTTTTT. It encodes CASSFGTGVRPNTGELFF.

The chain joins TRBV7-2 to TRBJ1-4, with a tentative D call TRBD1 (5 bases). Germline CDR1 is SGHTA and CDR2 is FQGNSA. The length of the CDR3 is 14 residues. V was shortened by 2 bases and J by 7 bases, with 11 bases between the two germline ends. The CDR3: CASSLLRGSEKLFF. The CDR3 DNA reads as TGTGCCAGCAGCTTATTAAGGGGAAGTGAAAAACTGTTTTTT. The full variable domain, completed using reference TRBV7-2 and TRBJ1-4, is GAGVSQSPSNKVTEKGKDVELRCDPISGHTALYWYRQSLGQGLEFLIYFQGNSAPDKSGLPSDRFSAERTGGSVSTLTIQRTQQEDSAVYLCASSLLRGSEKLFFGSGTQLSVL.

For this clonotype: This may arise from a read error, as a much more abundant clone is one base away. V is TRBV29-1 and J is TRBJ2-5, with 10 bases aligning to TRBD2. With the DNA end fitting TRBJ2-7 better, the J assignment may be wrong. The CDR3 has 13 amino acids. CDR1 is SQVTM and CDR2 is ANQGSEA in the germline V gene. CDR3 in amino acids: CSAVSGRLGEQYF. The CDR3 region has the DNA TGCAGCGCTGTTAGCGGGAGGTTGGGCGAGCAGTACTTC.

In regard to this clonotype: One end of the junction does not line up with germline, which may come from a read error. The chain carries TRBV4-1 and TRBJ2-5, with a tentative D call TRBD1 (5 bases). The CDR3 consists of 15 residues. Germline CDR1 reads MGHRA; CDR2 reads YSYEKL. Here the CDR3 reads CASSQPVRQQEAQYF. CDR3 sequence (DNA): TGCGCCAGCAGCCAACCGGTCAGACAGCAAGAGGCCCAGTACTTC.

This clonotype has only a few counts. This chain uses TRBV7-9 with TRBJ2-7; D uncertain. This CDR3 is 12 amino acids long. V gave up 1 base and J gave up 6 bases, with 7 bases separating them. CDR1 and CDR2 from the germline V gene are SEHNR and FQNEAQ (reference sequence). Written as DNA, the CDR3 is TGTGCCAGCAGCTTAGATGCTTCCGAGCAGTACTTC. Translated: CASSLDASEQYF.

The genes are TRBV20-1 and TRBJ2-5; TRBD1 matches at 9 bases. Germline trimming cut 5 bases from V and 7 bases from J; bases unmatched to any gene: 8. CDR3 size: 13 residues. CDR1 and CDR2 from the germline V gene are DFQATT and SNEGSKA (reference sequence). The CDR3 loop is CSALGQGTVTQYF. DNA of the CDR3: TGCAGTGCTCTGGGACAGGGAACTGTGACCCAGTACTTC.

V usage is TRBV20-1 and J usage is TRBJ2-7; 8 bases align to TRBD2. The J call may be wrong; the DNA end is better matched by TRBJ2-4. The CDR3 runs 15 residues. CDR1 and CDR2 from the germline V gene are DFQATT and SNEGSKA (reference sequence). The CDR3 bases are TGCAGTGCCGGCGTGCCTAGCGGGCCCAAAAACATTCAGTACTTC. It codes for CSAGVPSGPKNIQYF.

The chain uses TRBV28 and TRBJ1-4; D is possibly TRBD1 (6 bases). The CDR3 has 15 residues. The ends were cut back, 6 bases at V and 2 bases at J, with 13 bases in the middle. The germline gives CDR1 MDHEN, CDR2 SYDVKM. CDR3 coding DNA: TGTGCCAGCAGGAAGATCAGGGGCACTAATGAAAAACTGTTTTTT. This translates into CASRKIRGTNEKLFF.

This clonotype was observed a handful of times. The chain carries TRBV7-2 and TRBJ2-7; D unresolved. The CDR3 loop spans 13 amino acids. V gave up 2 bases and J gave up 5 bases, with 10 bases separating them. The germline V gene encodes CDR1 SGHTA and CDR2 FQGNSA. CDR3 nucleotide sequence: TGTGCCAGCAGCTTACCCTCAGTGGACGAGCAGTACTTC. This codes for CASSLPSVDEQYF.

The chain combines TRBV20-1 with TRBJ2-4; 12 bases fit TRBD2. This CDR3 spans 17 amino acids. V was clipped by 3 bases and J by 8 bases; unmatched bases: 14. From germline, CDR1 is DFQATT and CDR2 SNEGSKA (reference sequence). CDR3 sequence (DNA): TGCAGTGCTAGTGCTATGACTAGCGGGAGAAACTGGGACATTCAGTACTTC. This gives the protein CSASAMTSGRNWDIQYF.

This clonotype came up many times. The rearrangement links TRBV12-3 or TRBV12-4 to TRBJ2-1; D unresolved. This CDR3 is built from 12 residues. Trimming removed 8 bases from V and 4 bases from J, with 9 bases in between. CDR3 bases: TGTGCCAGCGCGACACAGTACAATGAGCAGTTCTTC. Residues: CASATQYNEQFF.

As concerns this clonotype: This may arise from a read error, as a much more abundant clone is one base away. This rearrangement joins TRBV20-1 to TRBJ2-1; 10 positions agree with TRBD1. The CDR3 extends over 14 amino acids. The trim removed 4 bases at V and 4 bases at J, leaving 4 bases unmatched. Germline CDR1 and CDR2: DFQATT and SNEGSKA (reference sequence). CDR3 DNA: TGCAGTGCTATTGACAGGGGGCATTACAATGAGCAGTTCTTC. This gives the protein CSAIDRGHYNEQFF.

This clonotype was detected a few times. This chain connects TRBV28 to TRBJ2-7, with 7 nucleotides matching TRBD2. The V and J ends lost 6 bases and 1 base, in that order; junction bases with no gene match: 9. This CDR3 comprises 15 residues. Germline lookup yields CDR1 MDHEN and CDR2 SYDVKM. The CDR3 reads CASRRPVGGSYEQYF. The CDR3 bases are TGTGCCAGCAGGAGACCAGTGGGAGGGTCCTACGAGCAGTACTTC.

The sample holds a few counts of this clonotype. The chain is built from TRBV5-6 and TRBJ2-3; D remains unclear. This CDR3 spans 14 amino acids. Germline CDR1 and CDR2: SGHDT and YYEEEE. V was cut by 5 bases and J by 4 bases, with 14 bases left in between. The CDR3 DNA reads TGTGCCAGCAGTTCCGGCCTCTCCGCAGATACGCAGTATTTT. Amino acids: CASSSGLSADTQYF.

This clonotype has only a few counts. The chain employs TRBV28 and TRBJ2-1; 8 bases agree with TRBD2. The germline gives CDR1 MDHEN, CDR2 SYDVKM. This CDR3 region has 14 residues. The V and J ends lost 7 bases and 5 bases, in that order; junction bases with no gene match: 7. The CDR3 protein is CASMAGRAHNEQFF. The CDR3 region has the DNA TGTGCCAGCATGGCCGGGAGGGCCCACAATGAGCAGTTCTTC.

The table lists this clonotype with many counts. This chain joins TRBV4-3 and TRBJ2-1; 13 bases agree with TRBD2. CDR3 size: 22 residues. Germline trimming cut 1 base from V and 4 bases from J; bases unmatched to any gene: 19. The germline gives CDR1 LGHNA, CDR2 YSLEER. The CDR3 loop reads CASSQGLGLAGERGRLYNEQFF. CDR3 nucleotides: TGCGCCAGCAGCCAAGGGCTCGGACTAGCGGGAGAGAGAGGGCGACTATACAATGAGCAGTTCTTC.

The rearrangement joins TRBV4-1 to TRBJ2-7; 7 nucleotides line up with TRBD2. Germline values: CDR1 MGHRA, CDR2 YSYEKL. The CDR3 totals 15 residues. Trimming removed 4 bases from V and 2 bases from J; junction bases left unmatched: 8. CDR3 loop: CASSPSGGRTYEQYF. CDR3 coding DNA: TGCGCCAGCAGCCCTAGCGGTGGAAGAACCTACGAGCAGTACTTC.

This rearrangement joins TRBV27 to TRBJ1-2; maybe TRBD1 (6 bases). Germline V gene sequence: CDR1 MNHEY, CDR2 SMNVEV (reference sequence). CDR3 length: 13 residues. Between the trimmed V and J ends, which lost 6 bases and 6 bases, there was a span of 14 bases. CDR3 nucleotides: TGTGCCAGCAGGGACAGCGGGTATGATGGCTACACCTTC. Residues: CASRDSGYDGYTF.

This sequence joins TRBV6-2 or TRBV6-3 and TRBJ2-7, with TRBD2 as a possible D gene (6 bases). V lost 7 bases and J lost 7, with 20 bases in between. The CDR3 sequence is 14 residues long. The germline V gene encodes CDR1 MNHEY and CDR2 SVGEGT. CDR3 loop: CASTASDTYNEQYF. In DNA, the CDR3 is TGTGCCAGCACGGCTAGCGACACATACAATGAGCAGTACTTC.

The CDR3 DNA sequence: TGTGCCAGCAGTTCGGGCCTATACGACACAGATACGCAGTATTTT. Protein product: CASSSGLYDTDTQYF. This chain joins TRBV27 and TRBJ2-3, with D unclear. The germline V gene encodes CDR1 MNHEY and CDR2 SMNVEV (reference sequence). This CDR3 comprises 15 residues. Trimming took off 4 bases at V and 2 bases at J, with 13 bases between the two ends.

V and J are TRBV7-2 and TRBJ2-7; 8 nucleotides match TRBD1. The CDR3 sequence is 13 residues long. V lost 8 bases and J lost 3; bases outside the gene matches: 6. Germline values: CDR1 SGHTA, CDR2 FQGNSA. CDR3 protein: CASSDRGVYEQYF. The CDR3 DNA follows: TGTGCCAGCTCAGACAGGGGCGTCTACGAGCAGTACTTC.

This clonotype came up a few times. This chain links TRBV7-9 with TRBJ2-5, with 13 bases aligning to TRBD2. The CDR3 totals 16 residues. The V gene's germline CDR1 is SEHNR and CDR2 FQNEAQ (reference sequence). V gave up 6 bases and J gave up 2 bases; unmatched junction bases: 6. In nucleotides, the CDR3 is TGTGCCAGCAGACCAGGGACTAGCGGGGATCAAGAGACCCAGTACTTC. It translates to CASRPGTSGDQETQYF. Variable domain in full (rest from reference TRBV7-9 and TRBJ2-5): DTGVSQNPRHKITKRGQNVTFRCDPISEHNRLYWYRQTLGQGPEFLTYFQNEAQLEKSRLLSDRFSAERPKGSFSTLEIQRTEQGDSAMYLCASRPGTSGDQETQYFGPGTRLLVL.

The sample holds many counts of this clonotype. The chain couples TRBV20-1 to TRBJ2-3, with D perhaps TRBD2 (6 bases). The germline V gene has CDR1 DFQATT and CDR2 SNEGSKA (reference sequence). The CDR3 loop spans 15 amino acids. V was clipped by 5 bases and J by 0 bases, with 15 bases between them. The CDR3 loop is CSADSGSPSTDTQYF. DNA of the CDR3: TGCAGTGCTGATAGCGGAAGTCCTAGCACAGATACGCAGTATTTT.

The table lists this clonotype with a few counts. The CDR3 loop is CASSSQGAEQYF. The CDR3 nucleotides read TGTGCCAGCAGCTCACAGGGGGCCGAGCAGTACTTC. This chain joins TRBV5-6 and TRBJ2-7; 9 bases are shared with TRBD1. Per the germline V gene, CDR1 is SGHDT and CDR2 is YYEEEE. Trimming removed 3 bases from V and 6 bases from J; junction bases left unmatched: 1. The CDR3 is 12 residues long.

There are many counts of this clonotype. One end of the junction is discordant with germline, which a read error may explain. The rearrangement joins TRBV5-1 to TRBJ2-5; unclear D gene. In germline, CDR1 is SGHRS, CDR2 YFSETQ. CDR3 length: 12 amino acids. The CDR3 protein is CASSLDLETQYF. The CDR3 bases are TGTGCCAGCAGCTTGGACCTAGAGACCCAGTACTTC.